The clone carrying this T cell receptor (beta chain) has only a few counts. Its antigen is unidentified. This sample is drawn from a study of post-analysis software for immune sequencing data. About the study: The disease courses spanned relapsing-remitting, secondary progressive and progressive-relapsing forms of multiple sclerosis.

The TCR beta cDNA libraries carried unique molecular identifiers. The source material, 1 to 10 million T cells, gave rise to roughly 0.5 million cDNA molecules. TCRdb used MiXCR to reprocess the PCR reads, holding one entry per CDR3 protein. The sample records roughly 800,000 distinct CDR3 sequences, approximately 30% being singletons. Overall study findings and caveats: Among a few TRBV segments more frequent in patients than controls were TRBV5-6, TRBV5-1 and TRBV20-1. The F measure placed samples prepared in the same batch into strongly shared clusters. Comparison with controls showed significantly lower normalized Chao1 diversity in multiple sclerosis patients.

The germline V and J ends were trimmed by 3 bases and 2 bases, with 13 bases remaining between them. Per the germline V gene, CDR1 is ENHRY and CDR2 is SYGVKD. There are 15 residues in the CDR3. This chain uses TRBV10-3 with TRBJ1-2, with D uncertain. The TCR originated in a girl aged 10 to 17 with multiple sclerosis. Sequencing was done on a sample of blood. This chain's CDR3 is CAISDRGGPNYGYTF. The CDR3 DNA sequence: TGTGCCATCAGTGACCGTGGCGGTCCAAACTATGGCTACACCTTC.